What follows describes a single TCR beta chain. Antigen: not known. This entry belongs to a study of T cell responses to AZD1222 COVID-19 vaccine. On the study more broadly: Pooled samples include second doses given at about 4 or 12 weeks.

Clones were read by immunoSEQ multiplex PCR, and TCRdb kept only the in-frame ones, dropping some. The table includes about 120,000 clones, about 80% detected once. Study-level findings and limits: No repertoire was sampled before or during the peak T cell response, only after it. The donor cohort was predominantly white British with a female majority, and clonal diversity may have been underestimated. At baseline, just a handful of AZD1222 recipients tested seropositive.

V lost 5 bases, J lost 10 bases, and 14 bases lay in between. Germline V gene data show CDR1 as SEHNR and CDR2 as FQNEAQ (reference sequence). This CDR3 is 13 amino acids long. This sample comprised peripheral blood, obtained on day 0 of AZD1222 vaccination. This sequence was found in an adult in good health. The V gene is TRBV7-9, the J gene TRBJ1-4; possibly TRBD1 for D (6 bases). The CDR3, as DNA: TGTGCCAGCAGCGCCAGACAGGAGACAAAACTGTTTTTT. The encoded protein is CASSARQETKLFF.